A single sample is the source of the 11 T cell receptor beta chains below, sequenced in a study of blood T cells in healthy people across ages. Primers used in a second PCR of about 6 to 11 cycles were a sample-barcoded 5' primer and a J-beta primer mix. Each CDR3 protein gets one entry after TCRdb re-called the 5' RACE reads with MiXCR. Of some 900,000 distinct CDR3 sequences in the sample, 25% to 35% were seen once. Sequencing used blood. These receptors were collected from an elderly woman in good health.

This sequence joins TRBV6-1 and TRBJ1-4; 7 positions match TRBD1. The CDR3 covers 16 residues. CDR1 MNHNS and CDR2 SASEGT come from the germline V gene. V shed 6 bases and J 1 base; nucleotides not matched to a gene: 8. In DNA, the CDR3 is TGTGCCAGCAGAGGAACAGGGGTCGGAACTAATGAAAAACTGTTTTTT. Translation: CASRGTGVGTNEKLFF.

This clonotype has only a few counts. The chain combines TRBV20-1 with TRBJ2-7, with D maybe TRBD1 (6 bases). Trimming stripped 0 bases from V and 0 bases from J, with 12 bases between. The germline V gene encodes CDR1 DFQATT and CDR2 SNEGSKA (reference sequence). The CDR3 is made up of 15 amino acids. The CDR3 region has the DNA TGCAGTGCTAGAGATTTCAGGGGCGGCTCCTACGAGCAGTACTTC. Translation gives CSARDFRGGSYEQYF.

The rearrangement uses TRBV7-2 and TRBJ2-2, with no clear D. V shed 3 bases and J shed 5 bases, with 7 bases lying between them. The germline V gene has CDR1 SGHTA and CDR2 FQGNSA. The CDR3 extends over 13 amino acids. In nucleotides, the CDR3 is TGTGCCAGCAGCTTGAAAAGTACCGGGGAGCTGTTTTTT. It yields the protein CASSLKSTGELFF.

In nucleotides, the CDR3 is TGCAGCACACACAAGGGGGGGACTAACGCTGAAGCTTTCTTT. Translating it yields CSTHKGGTNAEAFF. The chain joins TRBV29-1 to TRBJ1-1, with D perhaps matching TRBD1 (6 bases). There are 14 residues in the CDR3. The ends were cut back, 8 bases at V and 6 bases at J, with 22 bases in the middle. Germline V gene lookup returns CDR1 SQVTM and CDR2 ANQGSEA.

As to this clonotype: A much larger clone is a single base away; this may be a read error. The chain couples TRBV9 to TRBJ2-1, with 9 bases matching TRBD1. CDR1 SGDLS and CDR2 YYNGEE come from the germline V gene. The CDR3 has 15 residues. CDR3 sequence: CASEHGGQGTNGQFF. CDR3 in DNA: TGTGCCAGCGAACACGGGGGACAGGGAACAAATGGGCAGTTCTTC.

The chain employs TRBV30 and TRBJ2-1, with 8 bases fitting TRBD1. This CDR3 spans 16 amino acids. Per the germline V gene, CDR1 is GTSNPN and CDR2 is SVGIG (reference sequence). V shed 0 bases and J 1 base; nucleotides not matched to a gene: 5. The CDR3 sequence is CAWSVSRTGSYNEQFF. CDR3 DNA sequence: TGTGCCTGGAGTGTATCCCGGACAGGGTCCTACAATGAGCAGTTCTTC.

The gene calls are TRBV28 and TRBJ1-5, with D perhaps TRBD1 (6 bases). Trimming shortened V by 6 bases and J by 3 bases, and 12 bases separated the two germline ends. The CDR3 is made up of 14 amino acids. CDR1 and CDR2 from the germline V gene are MDHEN and SYDVKM. The DNA of the CDR3 is TGTGCCAGCAGGCCCCCAGGGGCCAATCAGCCCCAGCATTTT. Translated: CASRPPGANQPQHF.

The gene calls are TRBV7-2 and TRBJ1-4; 9 bases map to TRBD1. Germline-derived CDR1 and CDR2 are SGHTA and FQGNSA. The CDR3 contains 15 residues. The junction had 11 bases not matched to a gene; V was cut back by 5 bases and J by 10 bases. DNA of the CDR3: TGTGCCAGCAGCCTAAATACAGGGGGCCGGGGAAAACTGTTTTTT. This sequence encodes CASSLNTGGRGKLFF. Using reference TRBV7-2 and TRBJ1-4 for the parts outside the CDR3, the full variable domain is GAGVSQSPSNKVTEKGKDVELRCDPISGHTALYWYRQSLGQGLEFLIYFQGNSAPDKSGLPSDRFSAERTGGSVSTLTIQRTQQEDSAVYLCASSLNTGGRGKLFFGSGTQLSVL.

This clonotype showed up many times. The rearrangement joins TRBV4-2 to TRBJ2-6; weak D call: TRBD1 (5 bases). The germline V gene encodes CDR1 LGHNA and CDR2 YNFKEQ. Trimming took off 0 bases at V and 0 bases at J, with 9 bases between the two ends. The CDR3 extends over 17 amino acids. The CDR3 bases are TGTGCCAGCAGCCAAGATTGGGGCAACTCTGGGGCCAACGTCCTGACTTTC. This sequence encodes CASSQDWGNSGANVLTF.

This clonotype has at least ten counts. The chain recombines TRBV7-9 with TRBJ2-7; 9 positions match TRBD1. Germline V CDR1 and CDR2: SEHNR, FQNEAQ (reference sequence). This CDR3 comprises 17 residues. The V segment lost 4 bases and the J segment 6 bases; nucleotides outside the gene matches: 16. CDR3 bases: TGTGCCAGCAGCTCGACGGGACAGGGCGCTGCCCTCGCCGAGCAGTACTTC. As protein: CASSSTGQGAALAEQYF.

This clonotype was detected only a few times. The V and J genes are TRBV12-3 or TRBV12-4 and TRBJ2-2, with 8 bases lining up with TRBD1. This CDR3 comprises 15 residues. Trimming took 8 bases from V and 5 from J; bases not matched to a gene: 10. The CDR3 nucleotides read TGTGCCAGCTCTAACAGGGGGACCTATACCGGGGAGCTGTTTTTT. It translates to CASSNRGTYTGELFF.